The sequence of this T cell receptor (beta chain) was determined in a study of T cells in Graves' hyperthyroidism and ophthalmopathy. Study as a whole: Blood was drawn when the patient was first diagnosed and still untreated.

This clonotype appeared many times. TCR beta CDR3 regions were amplified from RNA. The HTBI set primed first-round TCR CDR3 RT-PCR. MiXCR, run by TCRdb on the multiplex PCR reads, gives a single entry per CDR3 protein. The sample includes hundreds of thousands of distinct CDR3 sequences, around 13% of them seen just once. It was less than 13 ml of fresh peripheral blood that supplied the PBMCs. The receptor was isolated from a woman between 50 and 59 years old with Graves' ophthalmopathy. Material for sequencing was blood.

CDR3 in DNA: TGTGCCAGCAGCCAACTCGGGGTAGCGCATGGCTACACCTTC. This gives the protein CASSQLGVAHGYTF. The chain employs TRBV6-1 and TRBJ1-2, with no clear D. Germline CDR1 and CDR2: MNHNS and SASEGT. Trimming took 6 bases from V and 6 from J, leaving 17 bases between them. The CDR3 totals 14 residues.